What follows are 11 T cell receptor beta chains derived from one specimen sequenced in a study of OX40 agonist ivuxolimab in advanced cancers. The table came from immunoSEQ multiplex PCR; TCRdb's copy has only in-frame clones and leaves some out. This sample has tens of thousands of clones; approximately 80% occur once, and the top ten carry around 12%. This sample comprised CD4+ or CD8+ T cells sorted from blood, obtained in a trial of the OX40 agonist ivuxolimab. These receptors came from an adult with an advanced solid tumor such as melanoma, head and neck, liver or kidney cancer.

The rearrangement uses TRBV2 and TRBJ1-2, with a tentative D call TRBD1 (6 bases). Per the germline V gene, CDR1 is SNHLY and CDR2 is FYNNEI. Between the trimmed V and J ends, which lost 6 bases and 6 bases, there was a span of 17 bases. The CDR3 is made up of 14 amino acids. This chain's CDR3 is CASRLQGTMDGYTF. The CDR3 DNA sequence: TGTGCCAGCAGGCTACAGGGAACCATGGATGGCTACACCTTC.

This chain joins TRBV7-2 and TRBJ2-7; 11 nucleotides line up with TRBD2. The CDR3 covers 15 residues. Germline loops: CDR1 SGHTA, CDR2 FQGNSA. V lost 5 bases and J lost 7; bases outside the gene matches: 10. The CDR3 nucleotides are TGTGCCAGCAGCCACCCCACTAGCGGGAGTAGGGAGCAGTACTTC. Amino acids: CASSHPTSGSREQYF.

The CDR3 reads CASSSMTSYYGYTF. CDR3 nucleotide sequence: TGTGCCAGCAGTTCTATGACAAGTTACTATGGCTACACCTTC. The chain is built from TRBV28 and TRBJ1-2, with D uncertain. CDR1 and CDR2 from the germline V gene are MDHEN and SYDVKM. The CDR3 contains 14 residues. V lost 4 bases and J 3 bases, leaving 12 bases between the germline ends.

The chain carries TRBV7-9 and TRBJ1-5; D may be TRBD1 (5 bases). V was cut by 5 bases and J by 6 bases, with 17 bases left in between. Germline lookup yields CDR1 SEHNR and CDR2 FQNEAQ (reference sequence). There are 15 residues in the CDR3. The CDR3 is CASSEGLKPSQPQHF. In DNA form, the CDR3 reads TGTGCCAGCAGCGAGGGACTGAAACCGAGTCAGCCCCAGCATTTT.

This chain's CDR3 is CASSIIDGGTIYF. DNA for the CDR3: TGTGCCAGCAGCATTATTGATGGTGGCACCATATATTTT. The rearrangement links TRBV7-2 to TRBJ1-3; D remains unclear. Germline V gene lookup returns CDR1 SGHTA and CDR2 FQGNSA. This CDR3 is built from 13 residues. V was trimmed by 5 bases and J by 9 bases, leaving 14 bases between them. The complete variable domain, with remaining parts taken from reference TRBV7-2 and TRBJ1-3, reads GAGVSQSPSNKVTEKGKDVELRCDPISGHTALYWYRQSLGQGLEFLIYFQGNSAPDKSGLPSDRFSAERTGGSVSTLTIQRTQQEDSAVYLCASSIIDGGTIYFGEGSWLTVV.

The rearrangement joins TRBV5-5 to TRBJ2-1; 9 positions agree with TRBD1. This CDR3 region has 18 residues. V shed 4 bases and J 0 bases; nucleotides not matched to a gene: 11. In germline, CDR1 is SGHKS, CDR2 YYEKEE (reference sequence). In DNA form, the CDR3 reads TGTGCCAGCAGCAAGGGACAGGGATGGATGAGCTCCTACAATGAGCAGTTCTTC. Protein: CASSKGQGWMSSYNEQFF.

The rearrangement joins TRBV5-6 to TRBJ1-1, with D unclear. Trimming left V 1 base short and J 7 bases short, with 11 bases between. The CDR3 totals 13 residues. The germline gives CDR1 SGHDT, CDR2 YYEEEE. CDR3 DNA sequence: TGTGCCAGCAGCTTGAAAGGAGTCGGTGAAGCTTTCTTT. Its protein is CASSLKGVGEAFF.

The J gene is TRBJ2-1, the V gene TRBV5-6; TRBD1 aligns across 9 bases. V was pared by 2 bases and J by 13 bases, with 22 bases of the junction left unmatched. The CDR3 length is 18 residues. Germline V gene data show CDR1 as SGHDT and CDR2 as YYEEEE. For the CDR3, the DNA is TGTGCCAGCAGCTTTAAGGCCCACAGGGGGCAGAGAATCCGGCAACAGTTCTTC. Residues: CASSFKAHRGQRIRQQFF.

This chain joins TRBV5-1 and TRBJ2-3; D remains ambiguous. CDR3 length: 14 amino acids. Looked up from germline, CDR1 is SGHRS and CDR2 is YFSETQ. V was clipped by 3 bases and J by 2 bases, with 10 bases between them. The CDR3 loop is CASSSRGSTDTQYF. CDR3 DNA sequence: TGCGCCAGCAGCTCCCGCGGATCCACAGATACGCAGTATTTT.

This chain links TRBV5-1 with TRBJ1-5; 9 bases fit TRBD1. V trimming: 3 bases; J trimming: 6 bases; junction bases outside the gene matches: 7. Germline loops: CDR1 SGHRS, CDR2 YFSETQ. The CDR3 runs 15 residues. The CDR3: CASSWTGAGGQPQHF. The CDR3 DNA is TGCGCCAGCAGCTGGACAGGGGCTGGGGGTCAGCCCCAGCATTTT.

J is TRBJ1-5 and V is TRBV7-2, with a tentative D call TRBD1 (5 bases). This CDR3 spans 14 amino acids. V shed 3 bases and J shed 4 bases, with 10 bases lying between them. The germline V gene has CDR1 SGHTA and CDR2 FQGNSA. The DNA for the CDR3 is TGTGCCAGCAGCTTGGGCAGGGCGAATCAGCCCCAGCATTTT. It translates to CASSLGRANQPQHF.